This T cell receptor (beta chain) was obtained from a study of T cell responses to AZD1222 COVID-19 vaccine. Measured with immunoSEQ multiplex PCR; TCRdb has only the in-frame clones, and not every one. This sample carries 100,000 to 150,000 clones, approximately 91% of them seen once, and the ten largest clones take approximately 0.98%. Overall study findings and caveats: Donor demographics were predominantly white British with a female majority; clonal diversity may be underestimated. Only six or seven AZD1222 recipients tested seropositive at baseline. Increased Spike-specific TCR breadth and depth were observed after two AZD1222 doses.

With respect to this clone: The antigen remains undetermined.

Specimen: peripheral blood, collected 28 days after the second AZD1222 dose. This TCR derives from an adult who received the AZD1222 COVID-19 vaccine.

CDR3: CASSLGRLSGNTIYF. As DNA, the CDR3 is TGTGCCAGCAGCCTGGGACGGCTGTCTGGAAACACCATATATTTT. The J gene is TRBJ1-3, the V gene TRBV3-1 (or the pseudogene TRBV3-2); TRBD1 is a possible D gene (5 bases). The CDR3 is made up of 15 amino acids. Germline V gene data show CDR1 as LGHDT and CDR2 as YNNKEL (reference sequence). V shed 4 bases and J shed 1 base, with 11 bases lying between them.